This T cell receptor (beta chain) emerged from a study of cytomegalovirus exposure and HLA in healthy donors. PCR involved 60 Vbeta and 13 Jbeta primers. Sequenced by immunoSEQ multiplex PCR; TCRdb stores in-frame clones only, minus some. The data contain roughly 60,000 clones, 70% to 80% of them singletons. Germline lookup yields CDR1 LNHDA and CDR2 SQIVND (reference sequence). The CDR3 has 16 amino acids. Trimming removed 1 base from V and 3 bases from J; junction bases left unmatched: 7. This sequence originates from a woman in her thirties or forties in good health and CMV-seropositive. The J gene is TRBJ1-1, the V gene TRBV19, with 8 bases that match TRBD1. The sequenced sample was PBMCs. CDR3 nucleotides: TGTGCCAGTAGTATAGGAACAGGGGGAACCTACACTGAAGCTTTCTTT. Protein: CASSIGTGGTYTEAFF.